This note documents a single TCR beta chain sequence. Its cognate antigen is unknown. These data are taken from a study of PD-1 blockade in classical Hodgkin lymphoma. Study as a whole: Patients received nivolumab 3 mg/kg intravenously every 2 weeks.

Study-wide points: Newly diagnosed patients had diversity similar to the baseline diversity of complete responders. Significant TCR diversity gains by C4D1 occurred in CD4+ but not CD8+ cells.

The data were produced by immunoSEQ multiplex PCR, yet TCRdb's version contains in-frame clones alone and is incomplete. The sample shows about 34,000 clones, just over 75% of them seen only once. Following autologous stem cell transplantation, relapse occurred in every patient, and exposure to brentuximab vedotin varied. Patients had relapsed/refractory classical Hodgkin lymphoma with complete response, partial response or progressive disease as best response. The CDR3 sequence is 15 residues long. Deletions cut 5 bases from V and 8 bases from J, with 18 bases between. Germline loops: CDR1 SGHTA, CDR2 FQGNSA.

The chain couples TRBV7-2 to TRBJ1-4; D may be TRBD1 (5 bases). This receptor was obtained from a human donor with classical Hodgkin lymphoma. This material consisted of peripheral blood mononuclear cells (PBMCs), taken before the second cycle of nivolumab. CDR3 sequence: CASSAEGRVGEKLFF. Here the CDR3 DNA reads TGTGCCAGCAGCGCCGAGGGCAGGGTAGGCGAAAAACTGTTTTTT.